The 6 T cell receptor beta chains below were found in one sample sequenced in a study of T-cell memory formation after mild COVID-19. In TCRdb, the 5' RACE reads were re-called with MiXCR into one record per CDR3 protein. Of roughly 89,000 distinct CDR3 sequences in the sample, approximately 15% are singletons; the top ten hold roughly two fifths. Sample: PBMCs or a T cell subset sorted from them (not recorded which). Receptors were obtained from a man aged 18 to 35 who had mild COVID-19 (a few samples of this study predate the infection). Cell type and time point are not known.

In its sample, this clonotype was seen a few times. CDR3 in amino acids: CASSVGGGGETQYF. CDR3 DNA sequence: TGTGCCAGCAGCGTTGGCGGGGGGGGAGAGACCCAGTACTTC. The chain combines TRBV9 with TRBJ2-5; 9 nucleotides line up with TRBD2. Germline V gene sequence: CDR1 SGDLS, CDR2 YYNGEE. V gave up 2 bases and J gave up 4 bases; unmatched junction bases: 3. The CDR3 has 14 amino acids.

The chain is built from TRBV20-1 and TRBJ2-3; weak D call: TRBD1 (6 bases). The CDR3 length is 14 residues. Germline CDR1 is DFQATT and CDR2 is SNEGSKA (reference sequence). Trimming took off 0 bases at V and 6 bases at J, with 13 bases between the two ends. The CDR3 sequence is CSAREDSEIDTQYF. CDR3 coding DNA: TGCAGTGCTAGAGAGGACAGTGAAATTGATACGCAGTATTTT.

In its sample, this clonotype was seen many times. The CDR3 bases are TGTGCCAGCTCACCAGGGTACACCGGGGAGCTGTTTTTT. It specifies CASSPGYTGELFF. V usage is TRBV18 and J usage is TRBJ2-2; D is undetermined. Trimming took off 2 bases at V and 3 bases at J, with 4 bases between the two ends. This CDR3 is 13 amino acids long. Germline CDR1 is KGHSH and CDR2 is LQKENI.

This clonotype was detected only a few times. V usage is TRBV7-8 and J usage is TRBJ2-1; possibly TRBD1 for D (6 bases). Looked up from germline, CDR1 is SGHVS and CDR2 is FQNEAQ. The ends were cut back, 4 bases at V and 1 base at J, with 11 bases in the middle. The CDR3 runs to 15 residues. The CDR3 DNA sequence: TGTGCCAGCAGCTCCTCCGGGACATCCTACAATGAGCAGTTCTTC. Amino acid sequence: CASSSSGTSYNEQFF.

The CDR3 DNA follows: TGTGCCAGCAGCTTCGGCAGGGGCTGGTCCAAAAACATTCAGTACTTC. Translating gives CASSFGRGWSKNIQYF. This chain uses TRBV5-6 with TRBJ2-4; possibly TRBD1 for D (6 bases). The CDR3 has 16 amino acids. CDR1 and CDR2 (germline): SGHDT, YYEEEE. Trimming pared 2 bases from V and 2 bases from J, leaving 14 bases between.

This clonotype was detected only a few times. The rearrangement joins TRBV12-3 or TRBV12-4 to TRBJ2-6, with D maybe TRBD1 (6 bases). This CDR3 is built from 15 residues. V lost 5 bases and J 3 bases, leaving 11 bases between the germline ends. The CDR3 here is CASSTQGFGANVLTF. CDR3 sequence (DNA): TGTGCCAGCAGTACACAGGGTTTTGGGGCCAACGTCCTGACTTTC.